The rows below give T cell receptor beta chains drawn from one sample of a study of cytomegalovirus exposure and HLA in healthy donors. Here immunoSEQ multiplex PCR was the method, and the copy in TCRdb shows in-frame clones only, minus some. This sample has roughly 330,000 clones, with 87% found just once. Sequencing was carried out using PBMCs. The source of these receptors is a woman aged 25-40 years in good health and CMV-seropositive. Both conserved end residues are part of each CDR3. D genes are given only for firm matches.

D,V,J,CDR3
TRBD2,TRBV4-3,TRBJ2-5,CASSQAWGGGETQYF
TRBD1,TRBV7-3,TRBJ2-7,CASSPGQGNEQYF
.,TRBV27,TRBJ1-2,CASSVGQRYGYTF
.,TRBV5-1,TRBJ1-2,CASSWDYGYTF
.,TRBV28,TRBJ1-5,CASSLQGTTQPQHF
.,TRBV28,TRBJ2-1,CASSPGWYNEQFF
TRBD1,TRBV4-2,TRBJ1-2,CASSQDLGAGGYGYTF
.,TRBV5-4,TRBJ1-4,CASSVGLEKLFF
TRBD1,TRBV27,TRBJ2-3,CASSPRTGSTDTQYF
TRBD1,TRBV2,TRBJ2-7,CASSRQGVLYEQYF
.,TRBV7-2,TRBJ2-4,CASSWQREIQYF
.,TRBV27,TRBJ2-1,CASSFDWKTYNEQFF
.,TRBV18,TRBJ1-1,CASSRDSGTEAFF
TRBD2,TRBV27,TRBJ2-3,CASIPAGGGIDTQYF
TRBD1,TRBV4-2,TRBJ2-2,CASSQGQGISTNTGELFF
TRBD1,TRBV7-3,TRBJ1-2,CASSPTGNYGYTF
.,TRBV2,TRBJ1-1,CASSEGFEAFF
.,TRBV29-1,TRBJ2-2,CSVELQGGELFF
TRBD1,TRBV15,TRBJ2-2,CATSRGKGGATGELFF
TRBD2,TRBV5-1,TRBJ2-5,CASSFPSGQETQYF
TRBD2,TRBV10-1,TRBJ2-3,CASSPAGGITDTQYF